This T cell receptor (beta chain) was recovered during a study of CXCR3-negative and CXCR3-positive naive CD8 T cells. Naive CD8+ T lymphocytes were specified as CD45RO-CCR7+CD27+CD95-. Comments on this clonotype: The antigen remains undetermined.

Germline loops: CDR1 LGHNA, CDR2 YSLEER. The CDR3 is 16 amino acids. All TRB cDNA libraries came from 5' RACE performed with UMI labels. For each CDR3 protein, TCRdb gives one entry from its re-call of the 5' RACE reads, without DNA. This listing includes over 70,000 distinct CDR3 sequences. Study-level findings and limits: Naive cells positive for CXCR3 carried more hydrophobic TRB CDR3s than CXCR3-negative ones.

The sample was naive CXCR3+ CD8+ T cells from blood. Subset reported: CD45RO-CCR7+CD27+CD95- naive CD8+ T cells expressing CXCR3 (TNR3+). The rearrangement joins TRBV4-3 to TRBJ2-3; the D gene TCRdb calls, TRBD1, cannot be checked with no DNA. This TCR derives from a human donor in good health. Some clones in this sample may be carry-over from other donors' samples. CDR3 residues: CASSREELPGEDTQYF.